This T cell receptor (beta chain) was obtained from a study of shared clonotypes between healthy human individuals. General observations from the study: Larger estimated richness was generally recorded for naive subsets relative to memory subsets.

Germline CDR1 is MDHEN and CDR2 is SYDVKM. The ends were cut back, 7 bases at V and 3 bases at J, with 9 bases in the middle. CDR3 length equals 12 residues. The assay was immunoSEQ multiplex PCR, and TCRdb's table has in-frame clones only and misses some. The sample yields about 1.1 million clones, approximately 80% seen once. Concerning this clone itself: As yet, its antigen is unknown.

This sequence joins TRBV28 and TRBJ2-5, with D uncertain. This TCR was recovered from a man aged 18 to 30 in good health. Some clones in this sample may be carry-over from other donors' samples. The sequencing input was memory CD4+ T cells from PBMCs. Subset of the sample: CD45RA-negative fraction. The chain's CDR3 is CASTTVKETQYF. The CDR3 bases are TGTGCCAGCACCACAGTAAAAGAGACCCAGTACTTC.